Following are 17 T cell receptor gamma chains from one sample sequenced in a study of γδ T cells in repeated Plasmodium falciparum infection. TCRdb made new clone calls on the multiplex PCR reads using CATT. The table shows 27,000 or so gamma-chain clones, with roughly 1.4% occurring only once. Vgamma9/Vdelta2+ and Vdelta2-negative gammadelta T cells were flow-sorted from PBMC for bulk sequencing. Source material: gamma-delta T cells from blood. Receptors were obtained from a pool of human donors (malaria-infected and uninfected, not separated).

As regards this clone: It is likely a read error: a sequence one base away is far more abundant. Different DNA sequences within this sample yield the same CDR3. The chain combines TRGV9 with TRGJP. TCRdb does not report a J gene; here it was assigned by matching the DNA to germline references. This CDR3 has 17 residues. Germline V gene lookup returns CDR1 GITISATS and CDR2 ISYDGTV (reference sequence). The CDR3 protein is CALWEVRGQLGKKIKVF. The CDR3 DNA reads TGCGCCTTGTGGGAGGTGCGGGGGCAATTGGGCAAAAAAATCAAGGTATTT.

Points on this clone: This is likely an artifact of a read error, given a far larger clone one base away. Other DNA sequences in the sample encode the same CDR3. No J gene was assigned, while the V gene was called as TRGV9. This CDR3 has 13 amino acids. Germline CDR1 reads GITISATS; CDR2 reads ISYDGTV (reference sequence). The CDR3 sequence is CALWEAYSSKKLF. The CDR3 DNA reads TGTGCCTTGTGGGAGGCGTACTCGTCTAAGAAGCTCTTT.

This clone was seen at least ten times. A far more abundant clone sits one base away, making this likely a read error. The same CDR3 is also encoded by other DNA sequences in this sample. The CDR3 is CALWEAMRKGKKIKVF. DNA of the CDR3: TGCGCCTTGTGGGAGGCCATGAGAAAGGGCAAAAAAATCAAGGTATTT. V usage is TRGV9 and J usage is TRGJP. The J gene comes from matching the DNA to germline here; TCRdb lacks it. Germline loops: CDR1 GITISATS, CDR2 ISYDGTV (reference sequence). The length of the CDR3 is 16 residues.

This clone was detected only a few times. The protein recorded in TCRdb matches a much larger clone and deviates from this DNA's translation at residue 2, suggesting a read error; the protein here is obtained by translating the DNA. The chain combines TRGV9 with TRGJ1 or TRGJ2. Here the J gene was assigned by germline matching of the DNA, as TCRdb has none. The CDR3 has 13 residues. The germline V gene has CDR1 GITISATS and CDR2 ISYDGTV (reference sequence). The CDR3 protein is CTLWRGRSHKKLF. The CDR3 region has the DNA TGTACCTTGTGGCGGGGGCGGAGTCATAAGAAACTCTTT.

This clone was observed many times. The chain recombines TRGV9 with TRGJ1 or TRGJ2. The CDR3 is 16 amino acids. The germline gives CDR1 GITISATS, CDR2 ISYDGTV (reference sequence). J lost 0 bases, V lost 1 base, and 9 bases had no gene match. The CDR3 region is CALWEVLPPNYYKKLF. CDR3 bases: TGTGCCTTGTGGGAGGTTTTACCCCCGAATTATTATAAGAAACTCTTT.

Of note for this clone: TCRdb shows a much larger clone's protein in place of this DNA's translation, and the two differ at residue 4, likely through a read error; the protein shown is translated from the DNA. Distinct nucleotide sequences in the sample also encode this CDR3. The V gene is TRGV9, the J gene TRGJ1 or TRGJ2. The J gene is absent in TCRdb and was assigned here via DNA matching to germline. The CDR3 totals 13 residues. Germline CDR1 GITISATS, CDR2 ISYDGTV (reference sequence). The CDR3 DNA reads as TGTGCCTTGAGGGAGACCCCGTGGTCTAAGAAACTCTTT. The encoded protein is CALRETPWSKKLF.

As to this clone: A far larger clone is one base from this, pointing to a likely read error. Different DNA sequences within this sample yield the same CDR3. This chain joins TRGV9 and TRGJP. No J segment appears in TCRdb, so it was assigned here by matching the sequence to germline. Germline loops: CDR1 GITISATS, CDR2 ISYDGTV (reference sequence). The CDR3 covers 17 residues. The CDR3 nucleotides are TGTGCCTTGTGGGAGGGGACCCAAGAGTTGGGCAAGAAAATCAAGGTATTT. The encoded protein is CALWEGTQELGKKIKVF.

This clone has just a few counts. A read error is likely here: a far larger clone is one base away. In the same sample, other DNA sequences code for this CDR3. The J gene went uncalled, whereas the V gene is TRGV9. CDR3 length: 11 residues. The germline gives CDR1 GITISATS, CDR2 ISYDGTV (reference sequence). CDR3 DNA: TGTGCCTTCTTGAATTATTATAAGAAACTCTTC. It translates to CAFLNYYKKLF.

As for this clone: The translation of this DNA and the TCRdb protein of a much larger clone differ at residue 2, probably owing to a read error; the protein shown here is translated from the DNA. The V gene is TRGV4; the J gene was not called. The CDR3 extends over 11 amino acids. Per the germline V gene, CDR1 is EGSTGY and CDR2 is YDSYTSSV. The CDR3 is CTTWDARVGVF. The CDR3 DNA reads TGTACCACCTGGGATGCGCGGGTTGGAGTCTTT.

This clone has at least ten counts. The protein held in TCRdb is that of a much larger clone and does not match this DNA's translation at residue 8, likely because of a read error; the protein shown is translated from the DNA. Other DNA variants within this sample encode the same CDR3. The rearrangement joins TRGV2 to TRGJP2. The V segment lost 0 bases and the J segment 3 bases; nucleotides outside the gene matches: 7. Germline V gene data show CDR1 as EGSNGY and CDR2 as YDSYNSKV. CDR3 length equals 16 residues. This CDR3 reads CATWDGRGGSDWIKTF. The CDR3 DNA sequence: TGTGCCACCTGGGACGGGCGTGGAGGTAGTGATTGGATCAAGACGTTT.

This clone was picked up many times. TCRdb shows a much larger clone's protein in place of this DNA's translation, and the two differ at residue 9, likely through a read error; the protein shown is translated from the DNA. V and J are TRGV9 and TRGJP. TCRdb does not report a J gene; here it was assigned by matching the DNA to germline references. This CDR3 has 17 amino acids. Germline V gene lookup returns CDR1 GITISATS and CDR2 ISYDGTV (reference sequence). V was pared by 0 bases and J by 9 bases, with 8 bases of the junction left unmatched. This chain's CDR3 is CALWEVLTGLGKKIKVF. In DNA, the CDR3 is TGTGCCTTGTGGGAGGTGCTCACAGGGTTGGGCAAAAAAATCAAGGTATTT.

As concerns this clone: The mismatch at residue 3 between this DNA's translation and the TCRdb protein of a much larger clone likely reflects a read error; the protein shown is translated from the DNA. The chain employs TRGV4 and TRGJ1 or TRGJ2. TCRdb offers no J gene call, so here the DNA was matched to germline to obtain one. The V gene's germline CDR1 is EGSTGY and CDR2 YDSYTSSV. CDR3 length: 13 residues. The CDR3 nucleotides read TGTGCCCCCTGGGGTAGCCTTTATTATAAGAAACTCTTT. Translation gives CAPWGSLYYKKLF.

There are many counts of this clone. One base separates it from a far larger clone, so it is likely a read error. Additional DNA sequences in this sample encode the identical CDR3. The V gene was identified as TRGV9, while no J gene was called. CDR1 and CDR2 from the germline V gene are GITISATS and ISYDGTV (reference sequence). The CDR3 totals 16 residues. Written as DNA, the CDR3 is TGTGCCTTGTGGGGCTCGCATCAGTTGGGCAAAAAAATCAAGGTATTC. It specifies CALWGSHQLGKKIKVF.

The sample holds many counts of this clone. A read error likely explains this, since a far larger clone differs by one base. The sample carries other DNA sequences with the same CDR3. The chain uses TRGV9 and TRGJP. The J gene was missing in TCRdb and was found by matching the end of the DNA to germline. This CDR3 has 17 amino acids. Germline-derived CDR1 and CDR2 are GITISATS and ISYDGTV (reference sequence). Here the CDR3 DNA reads TGTGCCTTGTGGGAGGTGCTCTCTGAGTTGGGCAAAAAGATCAAGGTATTT. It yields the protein CALWEVLSELGKKIKVF.

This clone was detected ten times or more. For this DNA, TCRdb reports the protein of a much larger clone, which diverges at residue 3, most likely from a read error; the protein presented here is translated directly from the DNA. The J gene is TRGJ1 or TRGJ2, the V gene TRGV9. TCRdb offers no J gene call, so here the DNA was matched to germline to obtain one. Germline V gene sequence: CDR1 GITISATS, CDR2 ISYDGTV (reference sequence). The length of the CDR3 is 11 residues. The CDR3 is CASWDYYKKLF. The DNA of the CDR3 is TGTGCCTCGTGGGATTATTATAAGAAACTCTTT.

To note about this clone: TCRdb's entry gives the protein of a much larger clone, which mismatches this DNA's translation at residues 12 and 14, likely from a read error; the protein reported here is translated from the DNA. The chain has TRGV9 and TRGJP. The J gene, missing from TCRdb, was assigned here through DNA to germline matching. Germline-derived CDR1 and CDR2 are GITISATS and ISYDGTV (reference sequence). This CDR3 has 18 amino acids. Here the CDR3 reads CALWEDNKGELDKRIKVF. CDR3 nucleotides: TGTGCCTTGTGGGAGGACAATAAGGGGGAGTTGGACAAAAGAATCAAGGTATTT.

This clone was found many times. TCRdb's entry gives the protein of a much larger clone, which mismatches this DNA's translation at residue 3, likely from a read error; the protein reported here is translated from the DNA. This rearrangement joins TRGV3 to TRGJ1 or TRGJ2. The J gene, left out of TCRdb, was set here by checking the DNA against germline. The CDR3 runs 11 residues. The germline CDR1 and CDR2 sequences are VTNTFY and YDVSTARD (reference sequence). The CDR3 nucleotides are TGTGCCGCCTGGGACAGGCCTGGGAAACTCTTT. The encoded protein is CAAWDRPGKLF.